The 11 T cell receptor beta chains presented below share a single source sample, sequenced in a study of patients and donors after allogeneic stem cell transplantation (dated by TCRdb to between 2020 and 2021). Receptor amplification or capture employed RT-PCR. Sequencing used a NextSeq 550. The public reads were reanalyzed by TCRdb: fastp trimming at Q25, MiXCR alignment, in-frame beta chains only. A single entry per CDR3 protein holds the most common genes and DNA from its merged rows. Here the sample has a few hundred thousand distinct CDR3 sequences; about 37% occur a single time. The ten largest make up 9.5% to 13% of the sample. The sequencing sample was made of blood, either unsorted or a sorted T cell fraction (not recorded which). The source of these receptors is a human donor who was either an allogeneic HSCT recipient or a stem cell or donor lymphocyte infusion donor (not recorded which). It is not recorded whose cells these are; they may come from a transplant donor.

The CDR3 coding sequence is TGTGCCAGCAGCCCCGAGGTGGGCCTCCCGGACGAAAAACTGTTTTTT. This encodes CASSPEVGLPDEKLFF. V and J are TRBV9 and TRBJ1-4; D unclear. The CDR3 consists of 16 residues. Deletions cut 4 bases from V and 8 bases from J, with 21 bases between. The germline CDR1 and CDR2 sequences are SGDLS and YYNGEE. Complete variable domain (other parts from reference TRBV9 and TRBJ1-4): DSGVTQTPKHLITATGQRVTLRCSPRSGDLSVYWYQQSLDQGLQFLIQYYNGEERAKGNILERFSAQQFPDLHSELNLSSLELGDSALYFCASSPEVGLPDEKLFFGSGTQLSVL.

The chain carries TRBV4-1 and TRBJ1-6, with D perhaps TRBD1 (5 bases). The CDR3 is 15 residues long. Trimming took 2 bases from V and 7 from J, leaving 12 bases between them. The germline V gene encodes CDR1 MGHRA and CDR2 YSYEKL. The CDR3 here is CASSQIQGGNSPLHF. CDR3 nucleotide sequence: TGCGCCAGCAGCCAAATCCAGGGTGGGAATTCACCCCTCCACTTT.

The chain employs TRBV5-1 and TRBJ2-3; TRBD2 might be the D (7 bases). CDR1 SGHRS and CDR2 YFSETQ come from the germline V gene. The CDR3 extends over 16 amino acids. V was trimmed by 5 bases and J by 2 bases, leaving 18 bases between them. The chain's CDR3 is CASRILRGAYTDTQYF. CDR3 sequence (DNA): TGCGCCAGCAGAATCCTACGGGGGGCCTACACAGATACGCAGTATTTT.

There are a few counts of this clonotype. This chain joins TRBV10-3 and TRBJ1-1, with 10 bases aligning to TRBD1. The CDR3 consists of 14 residues. Germline V CDR1 and CDR2: ENHRY, SYGVKD. The V segment lost 6 bases and the J segment 0 bases; nucleotides outside the gene matches: 1. The chain's CDR3 is CAISGQGVNTEAFF. Written as DNA, the CDR3 is TGTGCCATCAGCGGACAGGGGGTGAACACTGAAGCTTTCTTT.

This clonotype was detected a few times. CDR3 amino acids: CASSSQGTGNQPQHF. The CDR3 nucleotides are TGTGCCAGCAGTTCACAAGGGACAGGCAATCAGCCCCAGCATTTT. The chain recombines TRBV12-3 or TRBV12-4 with TRBJ1-5, with 7 bases identical to TRBD1. The length of the CDR3 is 15 residues. V shed 4 bases and J 2 bases; nucleotides not matched to a gene: 5.

The chain couples TRBV19 to TRBJ2-1, with 10 bases matching TRBD2. CDR3 length: 18 residues. V shed 3 bases, J shed 0 bases, and the junction held 8 bases outside the gene matches. Germline CDR1 and CDR2: LNHDA and SQIVND (reference sequence). CDR3 DNA sequence: TGTGCCAGTAGTATGTCTAGCGGGGGCCTTAGCTCCTACAATGAGCAGTTCTTC. It specifies CASSMSSGGLSSYNEQFF.

This clonotype showed up just a few times. The rearrangement uses TRBV6-5 and TRBJ2-5; the match to TRBD2 covers 8 bases. CDR3 length equals 13 residues. Germline V gene data show CDR1 as MNHEY and CDR2 as SVGAGI. J was trimmed by 1 base and V by 11 bases; bases with no gene match: 6. DNA of the CDR3: TGTGCCGTCGGGAGGGGGGGCCAAGAGACCCAGTACTTC. Protein: CAVGRGGQETQYF.

This clonotype was counted between two and nine times. The chain carries TRBV2 and TRBJ2-3; the match to TRBD1 covers 8 bases. In germline, CDR1 is SNHLY, CDR2 FYNNEI. The CDR3 contains 14 residues. With V trimmed by 7 bases and J by 6 bases, 9 bases remained unmatched. The CDR3 loop reads CASIPDRGRDTQYF. The DNA of the CDR3 is TGTGCCAGCATACCAGACAGGGGCAGGGATACGCAGTATTTT.

This clonotype has just a few counts. The chain has TRBV6-1 and TRBJ2-5; D may be TRBD1 or TRBD2 (6 bases each). The ends were cut back, 5 bases at V and 2 bases at J, with 15 bases in the middle. The CDR3 spans 15 residues. The germline gives CDR1 MNHNS, CDR2 SASEGT. The CDR3 DNA reads as TGTGCCAGCAGTCGGGAGAGGAGGGGGCAAGAGACCCAGTACTTC. Protein product: CASSRERRGQETQYF.

This clonotype was seen only a few times. The chain uses TRBV12-3 or TRBV12-4 and TRBJ2-1; possible D gene TRBD1, 6 bases. The CDR3 has 14 amino acids. Trimming took 5 bases from V and 10 from J, leaving 18 bases between them. This chain's CDR3 is CASSPQGSFGEQFF. DNA of the CDR3: TGTGCCAGCAGTCCACAGGGATCCTTCGGAGAGCAGTTCTTC.

This chain connects TRBV7-9 to TRBJ1-1; D is unresolved. This CDR3 comprises 14 residues. Trimming left V 5 bases short and J 1 base short, with 11 bases between. Germline CDR1 and CDR2: SEHNR and FQNEAQ (reference sequence). CDR3 protein: CASSTPSENTEAFF. CDR3 coding DNA: TGTGCCAGCAGCACTCCCTCGGAGAACACTGAAGCTTTCTTT.